This TCR beta chain was identified during a study of shared clonotypes between healthy human individuals. Partitioning of CD4+ cells yielded a CD45RA+ naive subset and a CD45RA-negative memory subset. A word on this clone: Its matching antigen is unknown.

Points from the study as a whole: Among the subsets, naive ones generally showed larger estimated richness than memory ones.

After removal of 2 bases from V and 5 bases from J, the junction contained 8 bases not matched to a gene. There are 15 residues in the CDR3. Per the germline V gene, CDR1 is GTSNPN and CDR2 is SVGIG (reference sequence). Some clones are missing from TCRdb's copy, which holds only in-frame ones; the method was immunoSEQ multiplex PCR. Here the sample spans 2 million to 3 million clones, roughly 93% being singletons. Sequenced sample: naive CD4+ T cells from PBMCs. As to subset: CD45RA+ positively selected. The rearrangement uses TRBV30 and TRBJ2-2; the match to TRBD1 covers 7 bases. The sequence derives from a man younger than 35 in good health. Some clones in this sample may be carry-over from other donors' samples. Here the CDR3 DNA reads TGTGCCTGGAGTAGCCAGGGGGTTCGGACCGGGGAGCTGTTTTTT. Translated, it gives CAWSSQGVRTGELFF. The full variable domain, its missing parts supplied by reference TRBV30 and TRBJ2-2, is SQTIHQWPATLVQPVGSPLSLECTVEGTSNPNLYWYRQAAGRGLQLLFYSVGIGQISSEVPQNLSASRPQDRQFILSSKKLLLSDSGFYLCAWSSQGVRTGELFFGEGSRLTVL.